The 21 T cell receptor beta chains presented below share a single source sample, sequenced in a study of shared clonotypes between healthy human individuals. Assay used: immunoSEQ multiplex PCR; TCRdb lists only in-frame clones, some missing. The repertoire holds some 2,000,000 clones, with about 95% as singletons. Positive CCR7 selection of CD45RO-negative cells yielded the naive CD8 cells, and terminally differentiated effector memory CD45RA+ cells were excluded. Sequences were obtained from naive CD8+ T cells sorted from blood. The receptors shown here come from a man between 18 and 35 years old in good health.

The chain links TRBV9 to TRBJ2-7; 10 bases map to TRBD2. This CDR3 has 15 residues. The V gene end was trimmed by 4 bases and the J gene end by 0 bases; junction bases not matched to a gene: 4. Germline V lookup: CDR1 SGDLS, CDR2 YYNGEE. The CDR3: CASSQGLARSYEQYF. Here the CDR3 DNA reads TGTGCCAGCAGCCAGGGACTAGCGCGCTCCTACGAGCAGTACTTC. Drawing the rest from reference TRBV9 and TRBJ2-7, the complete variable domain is DSGVTQTPKHLITATGQRVTLRCSPRSGDLSVYWYQQSLDQGLQFLIQYYNGEERAKGNILERFSAQQFPDLHSELNLSSLELGDSALYFCASSQGLARSYEQYFGPGTRLTVT.

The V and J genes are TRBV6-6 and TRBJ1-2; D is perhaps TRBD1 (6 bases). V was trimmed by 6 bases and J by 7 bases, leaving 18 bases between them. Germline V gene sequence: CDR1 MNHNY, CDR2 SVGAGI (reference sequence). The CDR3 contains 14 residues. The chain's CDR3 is CASSSGELRGGYTF. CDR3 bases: TGTGCCAGCAGCTCAGGGGAGCTGAGGGGTGGCTACACCTTC.

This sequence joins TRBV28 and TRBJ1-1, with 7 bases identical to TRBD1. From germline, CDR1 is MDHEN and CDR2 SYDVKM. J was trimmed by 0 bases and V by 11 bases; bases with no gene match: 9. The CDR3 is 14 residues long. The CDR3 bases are TGTGCCGCGAGGGAGGGGGCCTTGAACACTGAAGCTTTCTTT. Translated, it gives CAAREGALNTEAFF.

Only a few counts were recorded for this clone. In nucleotides, the CDR3 is TGCGCCAGCAGTGAGGGGCTAGCGGGGGCTGAGCAGTACTTC. It yields the protein CASSEGLAGAEQYF. The chain couples TRBV10-1 to TRBJ2-7, with 10 nucleotides matching TRBD2. This CDR3 comprises 14 residues. Germline-derived CDR1 and CDR2 are WNHNN and SYGVQD (reference sequence). V gave up 2 bases and J gave up 7 bases; unmatched junction bases: 5.

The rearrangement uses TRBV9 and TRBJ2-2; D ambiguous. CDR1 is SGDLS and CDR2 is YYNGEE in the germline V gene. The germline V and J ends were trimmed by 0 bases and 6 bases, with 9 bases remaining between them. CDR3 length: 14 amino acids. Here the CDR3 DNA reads TGTGCCAGCAGCGTAGTTCCTGGGCCCGGGGAGCTGTTTTTT. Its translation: CASSVVPGPGELFF.

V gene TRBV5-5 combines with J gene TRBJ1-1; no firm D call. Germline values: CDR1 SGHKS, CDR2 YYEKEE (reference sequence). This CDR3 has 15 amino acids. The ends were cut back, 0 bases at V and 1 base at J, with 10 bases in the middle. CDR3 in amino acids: CASSLGGLGNTEAFF. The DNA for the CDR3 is TGTGCCAGCAGCTTGGGTGGCTTAGGGAACACTGAAGCTTTCTTT.

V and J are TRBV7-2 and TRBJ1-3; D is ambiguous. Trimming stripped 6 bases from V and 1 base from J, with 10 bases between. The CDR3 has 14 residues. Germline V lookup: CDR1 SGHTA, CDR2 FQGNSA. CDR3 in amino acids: CASRSGGSGNTIYF. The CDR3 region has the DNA TGTGCCAGCAGGAGCGGTGGGTCTGGAAACACCATATATTTT.

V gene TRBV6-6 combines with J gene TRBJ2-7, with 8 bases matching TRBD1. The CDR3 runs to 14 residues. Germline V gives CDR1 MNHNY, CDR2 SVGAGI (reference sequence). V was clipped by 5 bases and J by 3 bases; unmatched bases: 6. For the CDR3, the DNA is TGTGCCAGCAGTCAGGGACAGGAATACTACGAGCAGTACTTC. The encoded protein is CASSQGQEYYEQYF.

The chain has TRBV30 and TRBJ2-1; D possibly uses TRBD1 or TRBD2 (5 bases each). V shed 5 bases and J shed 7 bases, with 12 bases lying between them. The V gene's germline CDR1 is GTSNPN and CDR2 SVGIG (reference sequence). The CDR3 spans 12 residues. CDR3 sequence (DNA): TGTGCCTGGGGTAGGGGCGGGAATGAGCAGTTCTTC. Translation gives CAWGRGGNEQFF.

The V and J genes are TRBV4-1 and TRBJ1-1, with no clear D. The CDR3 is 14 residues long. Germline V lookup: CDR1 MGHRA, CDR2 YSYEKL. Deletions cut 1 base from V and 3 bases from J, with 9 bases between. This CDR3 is CASSQVEGHTEAFF. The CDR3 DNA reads TGCGCCAGCAGCCAAGTCGAAGGGCACACTGAAGCTTTCTTT.

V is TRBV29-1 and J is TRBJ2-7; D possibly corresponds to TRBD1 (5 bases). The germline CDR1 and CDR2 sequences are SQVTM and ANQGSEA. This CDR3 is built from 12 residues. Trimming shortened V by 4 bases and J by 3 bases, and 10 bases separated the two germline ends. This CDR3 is CSVGTSFYEQYF. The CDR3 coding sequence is TGCAGCGTTGGGACATCTTTCTACGAGCAGTACTTC.

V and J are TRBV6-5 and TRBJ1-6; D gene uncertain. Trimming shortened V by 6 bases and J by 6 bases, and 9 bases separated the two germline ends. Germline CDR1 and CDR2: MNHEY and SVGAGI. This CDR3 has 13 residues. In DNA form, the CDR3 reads TGTGCCAGCAGACCGCGACTTAATTCACCCCTCCACTTT. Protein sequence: CASRPRLNSPLHF.

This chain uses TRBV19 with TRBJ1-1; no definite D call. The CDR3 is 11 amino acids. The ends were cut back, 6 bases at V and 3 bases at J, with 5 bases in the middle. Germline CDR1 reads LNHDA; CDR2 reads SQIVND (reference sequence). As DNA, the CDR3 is TGTGCCAGTAGAATGCACACTGAAGCTTTCTTT. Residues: CASRMHTEAFF. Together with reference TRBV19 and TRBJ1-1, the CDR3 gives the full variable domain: DGGITQSPKYLFRKEGQNVTLSCEQNLNHDAMYWYRQDPGQGLRLIYYSQIVNDFQKGDIAEGYSVSREKKESFPLTVTSAQKNPTAFYLCASRMHTEAFFGQGTRLTVV.

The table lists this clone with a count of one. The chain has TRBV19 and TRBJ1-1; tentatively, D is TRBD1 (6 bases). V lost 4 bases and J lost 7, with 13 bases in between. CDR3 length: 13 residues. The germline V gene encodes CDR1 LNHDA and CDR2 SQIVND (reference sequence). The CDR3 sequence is CASSTGQFGEAFF. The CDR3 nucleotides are TGTGCCAGTAGTACCGGACAGTTTGGTGAAGCTTTCTTT.

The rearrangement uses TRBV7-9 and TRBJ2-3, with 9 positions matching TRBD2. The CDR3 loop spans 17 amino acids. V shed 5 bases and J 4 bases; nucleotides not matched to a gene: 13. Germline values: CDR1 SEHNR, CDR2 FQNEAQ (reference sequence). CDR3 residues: CASSHSAAGGPSDTQYF. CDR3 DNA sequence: TGTGCCAGCAGCCATTCTGCGGCGGGGGGGCCTTCAGATACGCAGTATTTT.

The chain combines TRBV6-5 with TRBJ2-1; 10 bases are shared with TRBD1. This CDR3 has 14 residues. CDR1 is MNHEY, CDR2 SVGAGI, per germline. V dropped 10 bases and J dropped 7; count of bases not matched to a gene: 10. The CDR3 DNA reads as TGTGCCACCCCCCGACAGGGGGCTTGGAATGAGCAGTTCTTC. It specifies CATPRQGAWNEQFF.

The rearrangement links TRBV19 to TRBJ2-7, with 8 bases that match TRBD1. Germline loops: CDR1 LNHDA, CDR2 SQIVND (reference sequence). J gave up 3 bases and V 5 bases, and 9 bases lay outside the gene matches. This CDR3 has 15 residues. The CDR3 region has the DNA TGTGCCAGTAGTCCCCGGACAGGGCCCCACTACGAGCAGTACTTC. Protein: CASSPRTGPHYEQYF.

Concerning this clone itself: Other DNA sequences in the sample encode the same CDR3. The CDR3 nucleotides are TGTGCCAGCAGTTTGGGCAGAGGAACCTACGAGCAGTACTTC. It yields the protein CASSLGRGTYEQYF. V is TRBV27 and J is TRBJ2-7; D uncertain. There are 14 residues in the CDR3. CDR1 and CDR2 (germline): MNHEY, SMNVEV (reference sequence). Trimming took off 3 bases at V and 2 bases at J, with 11 bases between the two ends.

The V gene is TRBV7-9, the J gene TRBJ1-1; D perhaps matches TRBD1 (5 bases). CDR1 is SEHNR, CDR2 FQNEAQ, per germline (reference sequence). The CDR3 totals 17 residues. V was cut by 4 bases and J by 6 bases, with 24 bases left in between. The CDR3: CASSSSEGRVLNPEAFF. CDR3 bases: TGTGCCAGCAGCTCCTCGGAGGGGCGGGTGTTAAATCCTGAAGCTTTCTTT. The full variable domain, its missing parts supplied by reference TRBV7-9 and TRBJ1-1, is DTGVSQNPRHKITKRGQNVTFRCDPISEHNRLYWYRQTLGQGPEFLTYFQNEAQLEKSRLLSDRFSAERPKGSFSTLEIQRTEQGDSAMYLCASSSSEGRVLNPEAFFGQGTRLTVV.

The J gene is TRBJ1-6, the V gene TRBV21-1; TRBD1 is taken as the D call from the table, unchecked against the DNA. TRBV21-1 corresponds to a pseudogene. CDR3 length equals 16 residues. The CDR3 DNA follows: TGTGCCAGCAGCCCCCTGGACAGGGACAATAATTCACCCCTCCACTTT. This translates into CASSPLDRDNNSPLHF.

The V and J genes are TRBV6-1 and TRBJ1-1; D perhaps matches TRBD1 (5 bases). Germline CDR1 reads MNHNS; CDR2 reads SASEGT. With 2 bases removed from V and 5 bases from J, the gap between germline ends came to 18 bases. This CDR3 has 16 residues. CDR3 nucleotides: TGTGCCAGCAGTGAACTAATCAACGGCGGGGGGACTGAAGCTTTCTTT. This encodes CASSELINGGGTEAFF.